The rows below give T cell receptor beta chains drawn from one sample of a study of T cell responses to AZD1222 COVID-19 vaccine. Clones were read by immunoSEQ multiplex PCR, and TCRdb kept only the in-frame ones, dropping some. Of 99,000 or so clones detected, about 80% appear once; the ten largest clones hold around 5%. Source: peripheral blood, taken on day 0 of AZD1222 vaccination. The receptors originated from an adult in good health. Each CDR3 is given with its conserved first and last residue. The order of the fields is CDR3 protein, CDR3 DNA, V gene, CDR3 length, clone size, D gene, J gene. The D gene is left open where the match is weak. The size of a clone is reported for some rows only, either as once, few or many, or as a class for expanded clones.

CDR3aa: CASSLATSVGEQYF; CDR3nt: TGCGCCAGCAGCTTGGCTACCTCAGTCGGCGAGCAGTACTTC; v_gene: TRBV5-1; len: 14; abundance: -; d_gene: -; j_gene: TRBJ2-7
CDR3aa: CASSALGDYNSPLHF; CDR3nt: TGTGCCAGCAGTGCCCTCGGGGATTATAATTCACCCCTCCACTTT; v_gene: TRBV6-4; len: 15; abundance: few; d_gene: -; j_gene: TRBJ1-6
CDR3aa: CASTSAGDRSNYGYTF; CDR3nt: TGTGCCAGCACCTCAGCAGGGGACAGGTCTAACTATGGCTACACCTTC; v_gene: TRBV7-2; len: 16; abundance: few; d_gene: TRBD1; j_gene: TRBJ1-2
CDR3aa: CASSLAEGTEAFF; CDR3nt: TGTGCCAGCAGCTTAGCGGAGGGCACTGAAGCTTTCTTT; v_gene: TRBV7-2; len: 13; abundance: -; d_gene: -; j_gene: TRBJ1-1
CDR3aa: CASSLNGGYNEQFF; CDR3nt: TGTGCCAGCAGCTTGAACGGGGGGTACAATGAGCAGTTCTTC; v_gene: TRBV5-4; len: 14; abundance: few; d_gene: TRBD2; j_gene: TRBJ2-1
CDR3aa: CATRQPNQPQHF; CDR3nt: TGTGCCACGCGACAGCCCAATCAGCCCCAGCATTTT; v_gene: TRBV10-3; len: 12; abundance: -; d_gene: -; j_gene: TRBJ1-5
CDR3aa: CAWSVRDRGYTF; CDR3nt: TGTGCCTGGAGTGTACGGGACAGGGGCTACACCTTC; v_gene: TRBV30; len: 12; abundance: -; d_gene: TRBD1; j_gene: TRBJ1-2
CDR3aa: CASNKSVRGETQYF; CDR3nt: TGTGCCAGCAACAAGTCTGTCAGGGGAGAGACCCAGTACTTC; v_gene: TRBV6-5; len: 14; abundance: -; d_gene: -; j_gene: TRBJ2-5
CDR3aa: CAWGGLEQFF; CDR3nt: TGTGCCTGGGGGGGCCTTGAGCAGTTCTTC; v_gene: TRBV30; len: 10; abundance: once; d_gene: -; j_gene: TRBJ2-1
CDR3aa: CASSLGQGTNEQYF; CDR3nt: TGTGCCAGCAGCCTAGGACAGGGGACCAACGAGCAGTACTTC; v_gene: TRBV5-6; len: 14; abundance: -; d_gene: TRBD1; j_gene: TRBJ2-7
CDR3aa: CASSDTQGGPLGAFF; CDR3nt: TGTGCCAGCAGTGACACGCAGGGGGGGCCATTGGGAGCTTTCTTT; v_gene: TRBV6-1; len: 15; abundance: -; d_gene: TRBD1; j_gene: TRBJ1-1
CDR3aa: CASSLGGAGYTF; CDR3nt: TGTGCCAGCAGCTTGGGTGGGGCAGGCTACACCTTC; v_gene: TRBV7-2; len: 12; abundance: -; d_gene: -; j_gene: TRBJ1-2
CDR3aa: CASSLGQDEQYF; CDR3nt: TGTGCCAGCAGCTTGGGGCAGGACGAGCAGTACTTC; v_gene: TRBV5-4; len: 12; abundance: -; d_gene: -; j_gene: TRBJ2-7
CDR3aa: CASSRPRETQYF; CDR3nt: TGTGCCAGCAGCCGTCCCCGGGAGACCCAGTACTTC; v_gene: TRBV7-8; len: 12; abundance: -; d_gene: -; j_gene: TRBJ2-5
CDR3aa: CASSPAGFTGTQYF; CDR3nt: TGTGCCAGCAGCCCAGCGGGGTTCACGGGTACGCAGTATTTT; v_gene: TRBV7-2; len: 14; abundance: -; d_gene: TRBD2; j_gene: TRBJ2-3
CDR3aa: CASHEDTGERYNEQFF; CDR3nt: TGTGCCAGCCATGAAGACACAGGTGAACGCTACAATGAGCAGTTCTTC; v_gene: TRBV25-1; len: 16; abundance: -; d_gene: -; j_gene: TRBJ2-1
CDR3aa: CASSRGLAGVEDTQYF; CDR3nt: TGTGCCAGCTCAAGGGGACTAGCGGGAGTTGAAGATACGCAGTATTTT; v_gene: TRBV18; len: 16; abundance: -; d_gene: TRBD2; j_gene: TRBJ2-3
CDR3aa: CASSQGQAKRAQHF; CDR3nt: TGCGCCAGCAGCCAGGGACAGGCCAAGAGGGCCCAGCATTTT; v_gene: TRBV4-3; len: 14; abundance: -; d_gene: TRBD1; j_gene: TRBJ1-5
CDR3aa: CSVVGAARGHDGYTF; CDR3nt: TGCAGCGTTGTGGGGGCGGCCAGGGGGCACGATGGCTACACCTTC; v_gene: TRBV29-1; len: 15; abundance: -; d_gene: TRBD1; j_gene: TRBJ1-2
CDR3aa: CASSQEPLVGANNEQFF; CDR3nt: TGCGCCAGCAGCCAAGAGCCCCTGGTTGGGGCCAACAATGAGCAGTTCTTC; v_gene: TRBV4-3; len: 17; abundance: -; d_gene: -; j_gene: TRBJ2-1
CDR3aa: CASSPDRVNGYTF; CDR3nt: TGTGCCAGCAGCCCCGACAGGGTAAATGGCTACACCTTC; v_gene: TRBV7-2; len: 13; abundance: -; d_gene: TRBD1; j_gene: TRBJ1-2
CDR3aa: CASSESGGIEETQYF; CDR3nt: TGCGCCAGCAGTGAGTCCGGGGGGATTGAAGAGACCCAGTACTTC; v_gene: TRBV10-1; len: 15; abundance: -; d_gene: TRBD2; j_gene: TRBJ2-5
CDR3aa: CASRQTGNSNQPQHF; CDR3nt: TGTGCCAGCAGACAGACAGGGAATAGCAATCAGCCCCAGCATTTT; v_gene: TRBV27; len: 15; abundance: -; d_gene: TRBD1; j_gene: TRBJ1-5
CDR3aa: CASSQEQVSNTEAFF; CDR3nt: TGTGCCAGCAGCCAGGAACAGGTATCGAACACTGAAGCTTTCTTT; v_gene: TRBV4-2; len: 15; abundance: few; d_gene: -; j_gene: TRBJ1-1
CDR3aa: CAWTPGQGEKLFF; CDR3nt: TGTGCCTGGACGCCGGGGCAGGGAGAAAAACTGTTTTTT; v_gene: TRBV30; len: 13; abundance: -; d_gene: -; j_gene: TRBJ1-4
CDR3aa: CASSQVWLSGELFF; CDR3nt: TGTGCCAGCAGCCAAGTATGGCTCAGTGGGGAGCTGTTTTTT; v_gene: TRBV3-1/TRBV3-2; len: 14; abundance: -; d_gene: -; j_gene: TRBJ2-2
CDR3aa: CASSPTPAPYGYTF; CDR3nt: TGTGCCAGTAGTCCGACACCGGCCCCCTATGGCTACACCTTC; v_gene: TRBV19; len: 14; abundance: -; d_gene: -; j_gene: TRBJ1-2
CDR3aa: CASSTQTVGYTF; CDR3nt: TGTGCCAGCAGCACACAGACTGTGGGCTACACCTTC; v_gene: TRBV5-6; len: 12; abundance: -; d_gene: -; j_gene: TRBJ1-2
CDR3aa: CASSLLLSGGTDTQYF; CDR3nt: TGTGCCAGCAGCCTTCTTTTAAGCGGGGGCACAGATACGCAGTATTTT; v_gene: TRBV11-2; len: 16; abundance: -; d_gene: TRBD2; j_gene: TRBJ2-3
CDR3aa: CASSRGFEQYF; CDR3nt: TGTGCCAGCAGCCGCGGGTTCGAGCAGTACTTC; v_gene: TRBV11-2; len: 11; abundance: -; d_gene: -; j_gene: TRBJ2-7